One TCR beta chain is described in this entry. Antigen unknown. The data stem from a study of regulatory T cells in long-lasting Graves disease. Study-wide results and caveats: TCR diversity was lower in persistent than newly diagnosed Graves' disease.

Arm-PCR with iRepertoire HTBI primers amplified the CDR3 regions for these TCR beta libraries. TCRdb re-analysed the multiplex PCR reads in MiXCR, keeping a single row per CDR3 protein. Of approximately 230,000 distinct CDR3 sequences in the sample, approximately 16% are singletons; the top ten hold more than 20%. Time point defined: newly diagnosed GD, antithyroid drugs for less than 3 months. Extracted RNA from PBMCs served as the source of the TCR library. V was trimmed by 6 bases and J by 0 bases, leaving 15 bases between them. The CDR3 has 15 residues. Germline CDR1 reads DFQATT; CDR2 reads SNEGSKA (reference sequence).

The J gene is TRBJ2-1, the V gene TRBV20-1; D ambiguous. Sequenced here: peripheral blood mononuclear cells (PBMCs), sampled at new diagnosis, from a patient treated with antithyroid drugs. The source of this sequence is a female donor with Graves disease. The DNA of the CDR3 is TGCAGTGCAAATAGCCCGGAAAGCTCCTACAATGAGCAGTTCTTC. This translates into CSANSPESSYNEQFF.